One sample yielded the 13 T cell receptor beta chains listed below, sequenced in a study of CD8 T cells in Susac syndrome. Random hexamers primed reverse transcription of about 0.45 to 1 ug RNA. TCRdb called the immunoSEQ multiplex PCR reads again in MiXCR, with one record for every CDR3 protein. Of roughly 190,000 distinct CDR3 sequences listed, around 96% are singletons. The sample comprised CD4+ T cells from PBMCs. These receptor sequences come from a human donor in good health.

The chain links TRBV20-1 to TRBJ2-7, with TRBD1 identical over 7 bases. Germline CDR1 DFQATT, CDR2 SNEGSKA (reference sequence). The CDR3 contains 14 residues. The V gene end was trimmed by 6 bases and the J gene end by 3 bases; junction bases not matched to a gene: 11. CDR3 DNA: TGCAGTGCGCGACCGACAGGGCCTCTCTACGAGCAGTACTTC. This sequence encodes CSARPTGPLYEQYF.

CDR3 region: CASSPTPGEQYF. The CDR3 bases are TGTGCCAGCAGCCCAACCCCTGGAGAGCAGTACTTC. This sequence joins TRBV9 and TRBJ2-7; no firm D call. V lost 4 bases to trimming and J lost 7 bases, with 12 bases between them. CDR1 is SGDLS, CDR2 YYNGEE, per germline. CDR3 size: 12 residues.

The chain is built from TRBV15 and TRBJ2-7, with D possibly being TRBD2 (5 bases). V lost 3 bases, J lost 0 bases, and 12 bases lay in between. In germline, CDR1 is LNHNV, CDR2 YYDKDF (reference sequence). This CDR3 contains 15 residues. The CDR3 nucleotides are TGTGCCACCAGCAGTGGAGGTGTCCGCTCCTACGAGCAGTACTTC. This encodes CATSSGGVRSYEQYF.

This clonotype was seen once. V gene TRBV29-1 combines with J gene TRBJ1-5; no definite D call. With 4 bases removed from V and 0 bases from J, the gap between germline ends came to 10 bases. This CDR3 region has 14 residues. Germline assignment: CDR1 SQVTM and CDR2 ANQGSEA. CDR3 in amino acids: CSVAETNSNQPQHF. DNA of the CDR3: TGCAGCGTTGCAGAAACAAATAGCAATCAGCCCCAGCATTTT.

The genes are TRBV20-1 and TRBJ2-7; TRBD2 might be the D (6 bases). Trimming took 4 bases from V and 6 from J, leaving 16 bases between them. The CDR3 is made up of 13 amino acids. The V gene's germline CDR1 is DFQATT and CDR2 SNEGSKA (reference sequence). DNA for the CDR3: TGCAGTGCTACCCGGGACGGAGGGAGCGAGCAGTACTTC. Encoded protein: CSATRDGGSEQYF.

The chain uses TRBV20-1 and TRBJ2-5; TRBD2 matches 12 bases. From germline, CDR1 is DFQATT and CDR2 SNEGSKA (reference sequence). This CDR3 has 14 amino acids. The J segment lost 4 bases and the V segment lost 5 bases, leaving 5 bases of the junction unmatched. The CDR3 bases are TGCAGTGCTTCTAGCGGGAGGGCCTTAGAGACCCAGTACTTC. Encoded protein: CSASSGRALETQYF.

CDR3 bases: TGCAGTGCTAGAGATCGTACGGGGGCATCTGGGGCCAACGTCCTGACTTTC. It codes for CSARDRTGASGANVLTF. The chain employs TRBV20-1 and TRBJ2-6; D could derive from TRBD1 or TRBD2 (6 bases each). The CDR3 is made up of 17 amino acids. Germline loops: CDR1 DFQATT, CDR2 SNEGSKA (reference sequence). Trimming left V 0 bases short and J 1 base short, with 13 bases between.

This clonotype appeared a single time. This CDR3 reads CASRISYNEQFF. Here the CDR3 DNA reads TGTGCCAGCAGGATCAGTTACAATGAGCAGTTCTTC. V gene TRBV11-2 combines with J gene TRBJ2-1; D is ambiguous. The CDR3 length is 12 residues. The V gene's germline CDR1 is SGHAT and CDR2 FQNNGV. V lost 6 bases and J 4 bases, leaving 7 bases between the germline ends.

DNA for the CDR3: TGTGCCAGCAGCGTAGAGGGGGCGCGTGGCGAAAAACTGTTTTTT. It encodes CASSVEGARGEKLFF. The chain combines TRBV9 with TRBJ1-4; 7 bases are a match to TRBD1. CDR3 length equals 15 residues. Germline lookup yields CDR1 SGDLS and CDR2 YYNGEE. The junction had 7 bases not matched to a gene; V was cut back by 0 bases and J by 8 bases.

The V gene is TRBV6-5, the J gene TRBJ2-5; 11 nucleotides line up with TRBD2. The ends lost 5 bases at V and 1 base at J; junction bases unmatched: 3. The CDR3 has 15 amino acids. Germline V gene lookup returns CDR1 MNHEY and CDR2 SVGAGI. The CDR3 sequence is CASSNGLAGQETQYF. In nucleotides, the CDR3 is TGTGCCAGCAGTAACGGACTAGCGGGCCAAGAGACCCAGTACTTC.

V usage is TRBV20-1 and J usage is TRBJ2-3; 10 bases align to TRBD2. J lost 5 bases, V lost 7 bases, and 12 bases had no gene match. The germline CDR1 and CDR2 sequences are DFQATT and SNEGSKA (reference sequence). The CDR3 extends over 15 amino acids. In nucleotides, the CDR3 is TGCAGTGTTGCCCTGCTAGCGGGAGTGGGAGATACGCAGTATTTT. As protein: CSVALLAGVGDTQYF.

This chain connects TRBV4-2 to TRBJ2-1, with D possibly matching TRBD2 (6 bases). Trimming removed 6 bases at V and 4 bases at J, with 16 bases between. CDR1 and CDR2 from the germline V gene are LGHNA and YNFKEQ. The CDR3 contains 15 residues. The CDR3 DNA follows: TGTGCCAGCAGTCGCCGGGACTCAGATTACAATGAGCAGTTCTTC. It codes for CASSRRDSDYNEQFF.

As DNA, the CDR3 is TGTGCCAGCAGCACCGACTTAGGGGGCTTTGGCTACACCTTC. Translating it yields CASSTDLGGFGYTF. V is TRBV9 and J is TRBJ1-2; the match to TRBD1 covers 7 bases. V trimming: 4 bases; J trimming: 7 bases; junction bases outside the gene matches: 10. CDR1 and CDR2 from the germline V gene are SGDLS and YYNGEE. CDR3 length: 14 residues.